This TCR beta chain was sequenced for a study of beta chain features in type 1 diabetes. Of the isolated RNA, all was reverse transcribed, and so the sequenced material was expressed TCRB transcripts. The average for stem cell-like memory T cell samples was 1 million to 1.3 million reads. The data were produced by immunoSEQ multiplex PCR, yet TCRdb's version contains in-frame clones alone and is incomplete. Here the sample spans approximately 100,000 clones, about 40% being singletons. V lost 7 bases and J lost 7, with 14 bases in between. The CDR3 has 13 residues. Germline values: CDR1 MDHEN, CDR2 SYDVKM. This clone was seen only a few times.

The specimen sequenced was stem cell memory CD4+ T cells from blood. V is TRBV28 and J is TRBJ1-5, with D perhaps matching TRBD1 (6 bases). This receptor was obtained from a woman under 30 in good health. CDR3 residues: CASTRTVGQPQHF. CDR3 in DNA: TGTGCCAGCACACGGACAGTCGGCCAGCCCCAGCATTTT.